This TCR beta chain was profiled in a study of Tregs in tolerant kidney transplant recipients. The repertoire was sequenced with immunoSEQ multiplex PCR; TCRdb's copy has only in-frame clones and lacks some. The table records tens of thousands of clones, roughly nine tenths of them present only once. This CDR3 contains 13 residues. V gave up 2 bases and J gave up 7 bases; unmatched junction bases: 3. In germline, CDR1 is GTSNPN, CDR2 SVGIG (reference sequence). This sample comprised CD4+ T cells from blood, obtained before the transplant. The chain combines TRBV30 with TRBJ1-4; 8 bases are shared with TRBD1. This TCR came from a human donor who received a combined kidney and bone marrow transplant. This CDR3 is CAWSRTGSEKLFF. The CDR3 coding sequence is TGTGCCTGGAGTAGGACAGGGAGTGAAAAACTGTTTTTT.